The 4 T cell receptor beta chains reported below all come from one sample, sequenced in a study of CD8 T cells in ankylosing spondylitis. These TCRs are of unknown antigen specificity. General study findings and limits: Ankylosing spondylitis blood appeared to carry a characteristic TCR beta motif of several highly homologous variants.

Each CDR3 protein is one row after TCRdb ran MiXCR on the 5' RACE reads. The sample consists of about 330,000 distinct CDR3 sequences, 6.5% to 10% of them appearing once. Sequenced sample: blood, either unsorted or a sorted T cell fraction (not recorded which). These receptors were taken from a male donor with ankylosing spondylitis.

The V gene is TRBV28, the J gene TRBJ1-6; 8 nucleotides align to TRBD1. The germline CDR1 and CDR2 sequences are MDHEN and SYDVKM. Trimming took 11 bases from V and 7 from J; bases not matched to a gene: 7. The CDR3 length is 13 residues. The CDR3 here is CALQRTGNSPLHF. Here the CDR3 DNA reads TGTGCCCTCCAAAGGACAGGGAATTCACCCCTCCACTTT.

This clonotype was seen a handful of times. This chain uses TRBV4-1 with TRBJ1-2; D is undetermined. This CDR3 comprises 14 residues. Trimming stripped 0 bases from V and 4 bases from J, with 9 bases between. Germline V lookup: CDR1 MGHRA, CDR2 YSYEKL. Here the CDR3 DNA reads TGCGCCAGCAGCCAAGAAGGACGCCTCTATGGCTACACCTTC. This codes for CASSQEGRLYGYTF.

This clonotype showed up just a few times. The chain links TRBV20-1 to TRBJ2-1; the match to TRBD1 covers 12 bases. V dropped 6 bases and J dropped 8; count of bases not matched to a gene: 8. The germline CDR1 and CDR2 sequences are DFQATT and SNEGSKA (reference sequence). The CDR3 is 14 amino acids. This chain's CDR3 is CSAPGQGAGDEQFF. DNA of the CDR3: TGCAGTGCCCCGGGACAGGGGGCAGGCGATGAGCAGTTCTTC.

V usage is TRBV7-9 and J usage is TRBJ2-3; 7 nucleotides agree with TRBD1. The CDR3 extends over 15 amino acids. The germline V gene has CDR1 SEHNR and CDR2 FQNEAQ (reference sequence). V lost 5 bases and J lost 2; bases outside the gene matches: 7. CDR3 protein: CASSITGQDTDTQYF. The DNA for the CDR3 is TGTGCCAGCAGCATTACTGGACAGGACACAGATACGCAGTATTTT.